This section outlines one TCR beta chain sequence together with its context. Profiled with immunoSEQ multiplex PCR; TCRdb holds only in-frame clones, not every one. The sample records 25,000 to 30,000 clones, roughly 68% being singletons. The data were taken from a study of PD-1 blockade in classical Hodgkin lymphoma. Germline V CDR1 and CDR2: SGHTS, YDEGEE. With V trimmed by 2 bases and J by 1 base, 8 bases remained unmatched. The CDR3 runs 16 residues. Each patient's relapse followed autologous stem cell transplantation, and brentuximab vedotin exposure varied. The material sequenced was peripheral blood mononuclear cells (PBMCs), taken before the second cycle of nivolumab. The chain carries TRBV5-8 and TRBJ2-5; TRBD1 matches at 7 bases. The TCR comes from a human donor with classical Hodgkin lymphoma. CDR3 amino acids: CASSFGRTGSQETQYF. CDR3 nucleotide sequence: TGTGCCAGCAGCTTTGGACGGACAGGATCCCAAGAGACCCAGTACTTC.